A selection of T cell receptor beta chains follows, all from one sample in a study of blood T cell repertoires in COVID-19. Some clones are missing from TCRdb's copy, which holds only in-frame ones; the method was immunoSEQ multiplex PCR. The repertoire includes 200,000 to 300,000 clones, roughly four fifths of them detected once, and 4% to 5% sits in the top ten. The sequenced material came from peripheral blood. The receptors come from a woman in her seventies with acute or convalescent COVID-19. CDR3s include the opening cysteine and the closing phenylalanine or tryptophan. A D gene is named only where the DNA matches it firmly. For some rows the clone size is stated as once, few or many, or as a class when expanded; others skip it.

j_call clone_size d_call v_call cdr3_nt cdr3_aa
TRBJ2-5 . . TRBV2 TGTGCCAGCAGTGCCCAGGGGTCGGGCGAGACCCAGTACTTC CASSAQGSGETQYF
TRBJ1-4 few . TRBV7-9 TGTGCCAGCAGCTTAGGGGACTCGGGTGAAAAACTGTTTTTT CASSLGDSGEKLFF
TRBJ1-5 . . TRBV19 TGTGCCACCCCTCCCGAGGGCCCACCTGGTCAGCCCCAGCATTTT CATPPEGPPGQPQHF
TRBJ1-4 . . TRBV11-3 TGTGCCAGCAGCTCCCCCTTCAGGGGTTCAGGTAATGAAAAACTGTTTTTT CASSSPFRGSGNEKLFF
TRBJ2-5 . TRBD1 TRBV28 TGTGCCAGCAGTTCCCTAGGGACAGGGCGACAAGAGACCCAGTACTTC CASSSLGTGRQETQYF
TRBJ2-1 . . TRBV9 TGTGCCAGCAGCGTAGTCGGGGTTGTGGGCGAGCAGTTCTTC CASSVVGVVGEQFF
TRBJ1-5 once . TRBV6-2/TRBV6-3 TGTGCCAGCAGCCCCCGGACTCTGGCCTTTAATCAGCCCCAGCATTTT CASSPRTLAFNQPQHF
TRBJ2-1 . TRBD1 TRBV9 TGTGCCAGCAGTGCCGGGACAGGGGCCCTCACTGAGCAGTTCTTC CASSAGTGALTEQFF
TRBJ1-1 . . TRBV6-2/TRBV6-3 TGTGCCAGCAGTTACGGACAGAAGAACACTGAAGCTTTCTTT CASSYGQKNTEAFF
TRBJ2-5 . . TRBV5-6 TGTGCCAGCAGCTTGGTTAACCAAGAGACCCAGTACTTC CASSLVNQETQYF
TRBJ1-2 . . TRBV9 TGTGCCAGCAGCGTTGGAGTCGAGAAGCGGAGCTATGGCTACACCTTC CASSVGVEKRSYGYTF